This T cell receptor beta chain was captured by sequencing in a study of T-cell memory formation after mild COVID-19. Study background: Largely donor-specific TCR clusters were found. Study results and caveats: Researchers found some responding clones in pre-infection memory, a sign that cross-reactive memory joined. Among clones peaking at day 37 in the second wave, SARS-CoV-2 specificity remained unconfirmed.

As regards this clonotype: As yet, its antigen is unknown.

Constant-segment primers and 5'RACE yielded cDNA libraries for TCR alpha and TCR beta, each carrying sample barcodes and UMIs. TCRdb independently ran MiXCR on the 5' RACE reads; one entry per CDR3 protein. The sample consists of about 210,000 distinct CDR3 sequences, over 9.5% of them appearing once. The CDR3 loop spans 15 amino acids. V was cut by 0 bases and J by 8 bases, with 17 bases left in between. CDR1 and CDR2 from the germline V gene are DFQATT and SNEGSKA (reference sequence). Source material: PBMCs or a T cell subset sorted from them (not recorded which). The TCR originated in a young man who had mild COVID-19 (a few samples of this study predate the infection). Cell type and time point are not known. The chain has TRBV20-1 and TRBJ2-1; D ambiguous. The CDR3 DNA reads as TGCAGTGCTAGAGACGGGCTCAGAGGCAGAGATGAGCAGTTCTTC. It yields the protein CSARDGLRGRDEQFF.